This T cell receptor (beta chain) was captured by sequencing in a study of T-cell memory formation after mild COVID-19. This clonotype has at least ten counts. TCRdb re-derived calls from the 5' RACE reads in MiXCR, one entry per CDR3 protein. The sample includes about 13,000 distinct CDR3 sequences, 15% to 20% of them seen just once. Trimming shortened V by 7 bases and J by 6 bases, and 24 bases separated the two germline ends. The CDR3 totals 15 residues. The germline V gene has CDR1 SQVTM and CDR2 ANQGSEA. This chain joins TRBV29-1 and TRBJ1-1; no firm D call. Specimen: PBMCs or a T cell subset sorted from them (not recorded which). The sequence was collected from a man between 18 and 35 years old who had mild COVID-19 (a few samples of this study predate the infection). Cell type and time point are not known. CDR3 coding DNA: TGCAGCGCCCCTAACCCCGTAATATCTGGCGCTGAAGCTTTCTTT. This encodes CSAPNPVISGAEAFF.